This TCR beta chain is from a study of control samples from healthy donors and cancer patients (dated by TCRdb to 2020 to 2021). Cut back by 7 bases and 0 bases, the V and J ends lie 9 bases apart. The CDR3 runs 13 amino acids, cysteine and phenylalanine included. CDR3 DNA only is kept here, 39 bases in frame from base 1. Library preparation employed the immunoSEQ multiplex PCR assay. Held by TCRdb, this immuneACCESS table contains in-frame sequences only and omits some clones. Under half of the omission traces to an unresolved V gene where checked; the cause of the rest is unknown. The sample data list 190,000 or so clones, and approximately 95% of these were observed just once. The top ten constitute roughly 1.5% of the sample. As for this clone: Its antigen is not yet known. One base away there is no much larger clone; base qualities are not given.

The rearrangement combines TRBV12-3 or TRBV12-4 with TRBJ1-1, with the D gene too uncertain to name. The clonotype comes from a young man in good health. Sequences were obtained from blood. CDR3 region: CASTMDMNTEAFF. Here is the DNA: TGTGCCAGCACTATGGATATGAACACTGAAGCTTTCTTT.